This T cell receptor (beta chain) was captured by sequencing in a study of T-cell memory formation after mild COVID-19. The V end lost 0 bases, the J end lost 0 bases, and 12 bases lay between the germline ends. Germline assignment: CDR1 SGHVS and CDR2 FQNEAQ. This CDR3 has 17 residues. TCRalpha and TCRbeta libraries used 5'RACE with constant-segment primers and UMIs. A single record per CDR3 protein comes from TCRdb applying MiXCR to the 5' RACE reads. The table has under 350,000 distinct CDR3 sequences, around 15% seen once. Study-wide results and caveats: Shrinking CD4+ clones were chiefly CM and EM; CD8+ ones were chiefly EMRA. A subset of responding clones appeared in pre-infection memory, suggesting cross-reactive memory joined. Clones that got smaller from day 15 to 85 had even CD4/CD8, while clones growing later tipped toward CD4+.

To note about this clonotype: The target antigen is unknown.

Sequencing was performed on PBMCs or a T cell subset sorted from them (not recorded which). This chain connects TRBV7-8 to TRBJ2-4; D gene uncertain. This receptor was identified in a man younger than 30 who had mild COVID-19 (a few samples of this study predate the infection). Cell type and time point are not known. DNA of the CDR3: TGTGCCAGCAGCTTAGCTCCTACTGCCCTAGCCAAAAACATTCAGTACTTC. This encodes CASSLAPTALAKNIQYF.